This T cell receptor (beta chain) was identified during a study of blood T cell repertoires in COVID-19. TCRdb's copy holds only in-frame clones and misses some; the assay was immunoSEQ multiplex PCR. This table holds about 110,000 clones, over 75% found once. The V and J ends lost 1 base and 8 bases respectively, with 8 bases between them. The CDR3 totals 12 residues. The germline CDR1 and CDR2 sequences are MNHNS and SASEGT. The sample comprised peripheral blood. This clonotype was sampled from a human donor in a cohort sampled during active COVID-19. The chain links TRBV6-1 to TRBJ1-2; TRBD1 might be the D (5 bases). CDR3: CASSEGRGGYTF. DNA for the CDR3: TGTGCCAGCAGTGAAGGACGGGGGGGCTACACCTTC.